Below are 27 T cell receptor beta chains sequenced from a single sample in a study of cytomegalovirus exposure and HLA in healthy donors. TCRdb keeps only in-frame clones here, not all; method: immunoSEQ multiplex PCR. This sample has nearly 200,000 clones, with 75% to 85% found just once. Sequenced material: PBMCs. The receptor set was obtained from a woman aged 30 to 39 in good health and CMV-seropositive.

V and J are TRBV5-6 and TRBJ1-2; TRBD1 agrees at 8 bases. The V gene's germline CDR1 is SGHDT and CDR2 YYEEEE. The CDR3 runs 14 residues. V was clipped by 4 bases and J by 4 bases; unmatched bases: 6. Here the CDR3 reads CASSPRQGSYGYTF. CDR3 DNA: TGTGCCAGCAGCCCGCGACAGGGGAGCTATGGCTACACCTTC.

The V gene is TRBV19, the J gene TRBJ2-7; TRBD2 matches 9 bases. This CDR3 is built from 15 residues. Per germline, CDR1 LNHDA and CDR2 SQIVND (reference sequence). V gave up 3 bases and J gave up 3 bases; unmatched junction bases: 6. CDR3 loop: CASSILAGSYYEQYF. The CDR3 region has the DNA TGTGCCAGTAGTATTCTAGCGGGATCTTACTACGAGCAGTACTTC.

This clone was recorded a few times. The chain combines TRBV5-1 with TRBJ1-5; D is unclear. The V gene lost 0 bases and the J gene lost 6 bases, with 7 bases spanning the gap. CDR3 size: 13 residues. From germline, CDR1 is SGHRS and CDR2 YFSETQ. The CDR3 sequence is CASSLGISQPQHF. The CDR3 DNA reads as TGCGCCAGCAGCTTGGGTATCTCTCAGCCCCAGCATTTT. The full variable domain, its missing parts supplied by reference TRBV5-1 and TRBJ1-5, is KAGVTQTPRYLIKTRGQQVTLSCSPISGHRSVSWYQQTPGQGLQFLFEYFSETQRNKGNFPGRFSGRQFSNSRSEMNVSTLELGDSALYLCASSLGISQPQHFGDGTRLSIL.

This chain links TRBV29-1 with TRBJ1-4; D is unclear. The CDR3 length is 13 residues. Trimming shortened V by 3 bases and J by 8 bases, and 13 bases separated the two germline ends. The germline CDR1 and CDR2 sequences are SQVTM and ANQGSEA. For the CDR3, the DNA is TGCAGCGTTGAGGGCCCCAGCAGGGAAAAACTGTTTTTT. Translated, it gives CSVEGPSREKLFF.

The chain has TRBV6-5 and TRBJ2-1; 8 bases fit TRBD1. Germline V gives CDR1 MNHEY, CDR2 SVGAGI. Unmatched junction bases numbered 8, after V lost 4 bases and J lost 6 bases. The CDR3 contains 15 residues. CDR3 region: CASSSSQGARNEQFF. The CDR3 DNA is TGTGCCAGCAGTTCGTCTCAGGGGGCGCGCAATGAGCAGTTCTTC.

CDR3 protein: CAWTAGGNEQYF. CDR3 coding DNA: TGTGCCTGGACTGCGGGAGGGAACGAGCAGTACTTC. The rearrangement joins TRBV30 to TRBJ2-7; 9 positions match TRBD2. CDR3 length: 12 amino acids. The germline V gene encodes CDR1 GTSNPN and CDR2 SVGIG (reference sequence). J gave up 5 bases and V 4 bases, and 3 bases lay outside the gene matches.

This rearrangement joins TRBV2 to TRBJ2-1, with 7 bases that match TRBD2. Germline CDR1 is SNHLY and CDR2 is FYNNEI. The CDR3 totals 13 residues. The CDR3 reads CAAEGREQNEQFF. Written as DNA, the CDR3 is TGTGCAGCAGAGGGGAGGGAACAAAATGAGCAGTTCTTC.

The chain employs TRBV19 and TRBJ2-7; the D gene is possibly TRBD1 (6 bases). The V end was cut by 7 bases, the J end by 7 bases, with 20 bases between. CDR1 is LNHDA, CDR2 SQIVND, per germline (reference sequence). This CDR3 region has 14 residues. CDR3 region: CASTRSGVPGEQYF. DNA of the CDR3: TGTGCCAGTACCCGATCAGGGGTCCCGGGGGAGCAGTACTTC.

A remark on this clone: Germline is not matched at one junction end, which may reflect a read error. The chain has TRBV7-2 and TRBJ1-2; D gene unclear. The germline V gene has CDR1 SGHTA and CDR2 FQGNSA. The CDR3 extends over 10 amino acids. The CDR3, as DNA: TGTGCCAGCAGCTTAGGGGCAGTGTTTTTC. This translates into CASSLGAVFF.

This clone was picked up a small number of times. V usage is TRBV28 and J usage is TRBJ2-7, with 7 bases that match TRBD1. The V gene end was trimmed by 6 bases and the J gene end by 0 bases; junction bases not matched to a gene: 8. Germline assignment: CDR1 MDHEN and CDR2 SYDVKM. CDR3 length: 15 residues. The DNA of the CDR3 is TGTGCCAGCAGCCAGGGACAGTGGGGCTCCTACGAGCAGTACTTC. Translated, it gives CASSQGQWGSYEQYF.

The chain employs TRBV5-1 and TRBJ2-1; 8 bases map to TRBD2. Looked up from germline, CDR1 is SGHRS and CDR2 is YFSETQ. The J segment lost 5 bases and the V segment lost 3 bases, leaving 4 bases of the junction unmatched. There are 14 residues in the CDR3. This chain's CDR3 is CASSSRLAHNEQFF. The CDR3 region has the DNA TGCGCCAGCAGCTCCAGACTAGCGCACAATGAGCAGTTCTTC.

The V call is TRBV27, the J call TRBJ1-5; tentative D call: TRBD1 (6 bases). This CDR3 contains 16 residues. The V end was cut by 8 bases, the J end by 5 bases, with 22 bases between. Germline V gene sequence: CDR1 MNHEY, CDR2 SMNVEV (reference sequence). This chain's CDR3 is CASRPSQGFVDQPQHF. The CDR3 region has the DNA TGTGCCAGCCGACCCTCACAGGGCTTCGTCGATCAGCCCCAGCATTTT.

This chain links TRBV6-5 with TRBJ2-1; TRBD1 agrees at 9 bases. CDR3 size: 14 residues. The trim removed 7 bases at V and 4 bases at J, leaving 5 bases unmatched. Germline V gene data show CDR1 as MNHEY and CDR2 as SVGAGI. In DNA form, the CDR3 reads TGTGCCAGCAATCCGGGACAGGGATACAATGAGCAGTTCTTC. Translated, it gives CASNPGQGYNEQFF.

J is TRBJ2-1 and V is TRBV7-3, with 13 nucleotides matching TRBD2. V dropped 5 bases and J dropped 7; count of bases not matched to a gene: 8. Germline V gene sequence: CDR1 SGHTA, CDR2 FQGTGA. The CDR3 runs 16 residues. Here the CDR3 DNA reads TGTGCCAGCAGCCTAATACTAGCGGGAGGGCCGAATGAGCAGTTCTTC. Translation: CASSLILAGGPNEQFF.

The chain employs TRBV27 and TRBJ2-2, with TRBD2 matching over 8 bases. V lost 5 bases and J lost 3; bases outside the gene matches: 8. The germline V gene encodes CDR1 MNHEY and CDR2 SMNVEV (reference sequence). The CDR3 consists of 16 residues. CDR3 coding DNA: TGTGCCAGCAGTAGGACACTAGCGGAATACACCGGGGAGCTGTTTTTT. Translated, it gives CASSRTLAEYTGELFF.

The rearrangement joins TRBV11-2 to TRBJ2-7; 8 bases align to TRBD1. The CDR3 is 15 residues long. V shed 7 bases, J shed 0 bases, and the junction held 8 bases outside the gene matches. Germline V gene sequence: CDR1 SGHAT, CDR2 FQNNGV. DNA of the CDR3: TGTGCCAGCACCGGTGGACAGGGAACCTCCTACGAGCAGTACTTC. This gives the protein CASTGGQGTSYEQYF.

The CDR3 here is CASSPQGATSIGYTF. The CDR3 DNA follows: TGTGCCAGCAGCCCACAGGGGGCGACGTCAATTGGCTACACCTTC. V is TRBV6-5 and J is TRBJ1-2; 9 bases fit TRBD1. The CDR3 is made up of 15 amino acids. In germline, CDR1 is MNHEY, CDR2 SVGAGI. Trimming cost V 6 bases and J 7 bases; bases outside gene matches: 12.

V and J are TRBV10-3 and TRBJ2-7; TRBD2 matches 8 bases. The CDR3 is 13 amino acids. The germline CDR1 and CDR2 sequences are ENHRY and SYGVKD. With 6 bases clipped from V and 5 bases from J, the junction kept 6 bases outside the gene matches. The CDR3 nucleotides are TGTGCCATCAGGGGGAATAGCGGGAACGAGCAGTACTTC. Its protein product is CAIRGNSGNEQYF.

The V gene is TRBV5-1, the J gene TRBJ2-1, with D tentatively TRBD2 (5 bases). V was shortened by 0 bases and J by 9 bases, with 16 bases between the two germline ends. The CDR3 spans 15 residues. The germline V gene encodes CDR1 SGHRS and CDR2 YFSETQ. The CDR3 DNA follows: TGCGCCAGCAGCTTGGCCCGTCTGGGAGTGATTGAGCAGTTCTTC. Residues: CASSLARLGVIEQFF.

V is TRBV27 and J is TRBJ2-1; possibly TRBD2 for D (7 bases). Trimming shortened V by 1 base and J by 15 bases, and 16 bases separated the two germline ends. The CDR3 sequence is 13 residues long. In germline, CDR1 is MNHEY, CDR2 SMNVEV (reference sequence). CDR3 loop: CASSLWGGARGFF. The CDR3 DNA is TGTGCCAGCAGTTTATGGGGGGGGGCCAGAGGGTTCTTC.

The rearrangement joins TRBV6-5 to TRBJ2-7; 11 bases map to TRBD2. Trimming cost V 6 bases and J 7 bases; bases outside gene matches: 8. This CDR3 comprises 14 residues. The germline gives CDR1 MNHEY, CDR2 SVGAGI. The CDR3 DNA sequence: TGTGCCAGCAGGCTGACTAGCGGGACAGGAGAGCAGTACTTC. Encoded protein: CASRLTSGTGEQYF.

The rearrangement joins TRBV15 to TRBJ2-6, with D perhaps matching TRBD1 (5 bases). This CDR3 has 15 residues. Trimming removed 8 bases at V and 0 bases at J, with 11 bases between. Germline-derived CDR1 and CDR2 are LNHNV and YYDKDF (reference sequence). DNA for the CDR3: TGTGCCACCCGAGACAGTCCCTCTGGGGCCAACGTCCTGACTTTC. It yields the protein CATRDSPSGANVLTF.

V gene TRBV5-1 combines with J gene TRBJ2-1; 8 bases fit TRBD2. Looked up from germline, CDR1 is SGHRS and CDR2 is YFSETQ. CDR3 length: 14 amino acids. Germline trimming cut 0 bases from V and 6 bases from J; bases unmatched to any gene: 2. In DNA, the CDR3 is TGCGCCAGCAGCTTGGAAGGGACTAGCAATGAGCAGTTCTTC. It encodes CASSLEGTSNEQFF.

J is TRBJ1-2 and V is TRBV19, with D perhaps TRBD1 (5 bases). The V end was cut by 4 bases, the J end by 5 bases, with 17 bases between. Per germline, CDR1 LNHDA and CDR2 SQIVND (reference sequence). This CDR3 is 15 amino acids long. CDR3 protein: CASSTLVDKLYGYTF. In nucleotides, the CDR3 is TGTGCCAGTAGTACGCTGGTGGACAAGCTTTATGGCTACACCTTC.

V usage is TRBV28 and J usage is TRBJ2-2; 13 bases fit TRBD2. CDR1 and CDR2 from the germline V gene are MDHEN and SYDVKM. The CDR3 loop spans 16 amino acids. Losses at the gene ends were 6 bases for V and 8 bases for J; bases not matched to a gene: 9. CDR3 bases: TGTGCCAGCAGGACAACGCCGGGACTAGCGGGAGGGGAGCTGTTTTTT. It yields the protein CASRTTPGLAGGELFF.

The chain uses TRBV2 and TRBJ1-3, with D tentatively TRBD1 (6 bases). The V end was cut by 6 bases, the J end by 1 base, with 13 bases between. CDR1 SNHLY and CDR2 FYNNEI come from the germline V gene. This CDR3 contains 15 residues. The CDR3 sequence is CASSWRTGSGNTIYF. CDR3 coding DNA: TGTGCCAGCAGCTGGAGAACAGGGTCTGGAAACACCATATATTTT.

J is TRBJ2-7 and V is TRBV9, with TRBD1 matching over 7 bases. Germline CDR1 and CDR2: SGDLS and YYNGEE. CDR3 length: 13 amino acids. V lost 7 bases to trimming and J lost 5 bases; unmatched junction nucleotides: 9. CDR3 sequence reads: CASGPGTANEQYF. The CDR3 coding sequence is TGTGCCAGCGGCCCCGGGACAGCCAACGAGCAGTACTTC.